Below, one T cell receptor beta chain is given with its context. Per the authors' pipeline: Nucleated cell number was recorded as an estimate derived from reference gene primer amplification. Clones were read by immunoSEQ multiplex PCR, and TCRdb kept only the in-frame ones, dropping some. That table furnishes V, J and clone size, whereas the DNA furnished D and trimming. Among over 70,000 clones listed, approximately 80% were seen once. Seattle patient enrollment occurred during active infection, with longitudinal follow-up thereafter. This CDR3 has 16 amino acids. Trimming cost V 3 bases and J 1 base; bases outside gene matches: 4. The germline V gene has CDR1 SGHDT and CDR2 YYEEEE. This sample was taken from a study of blood T cell repertoires in COVID-19. Across the study: Both acute and convalescent COVID-19 samples were obtained from the United States, Italy and Spain. T cells, B-cell-depleted T cells, or PBMCs provided the cDNA or gDNA that served as material.

Material for sequencing was peripheral blood. This TCR derives from a man aged 30-40 years with COVID-19, enrolled during active disease. J is TRBJ1-5 and V is TRBV5-6; TRBD1 matches at 10 bases. In DNA form, the CDR3 reads TGTGCCAGCAGCTCCGGGACAGGGGCCAGCAATCAGCCCCAGCATTTT. It is translated as CASSSGTGASNQPQHF.